Following are 27 T cell receptor beta chains from one sample sequenced in a study of CD4 T cells in relation to SARS-CoV-2 and coronaviruses. Sequenced by immunoSEQ multiplex PCR; TCRdb stores in-frame clones only, minus some. The sample contains 23,000 or so clones, around four fifths of which appear only once. The unexposed donors gave CD4+ T cells in about 2010-2019, prior to COVID-19. After 10 to 11 days of culture, CD4+ T cells were isolated. The antigens these receptors bind are not known. The sequenced sample was CD4+ T cells from PBMCs, cultured in vitro. Receptors were obtained from a human donor in good health.

This clone was seen only a few times. The chain uses TRBV6-5 and TRBJ2-7; D tentatively fits TRBD1 or TRBD2 (5 bases each). With 6 bases removed from V and 2 bases from J, the gap between germline ends came to 17 bases. This CDR3 has 15 amino acids. The germline V gene encodes CDR1 MNHEY and CDR2 SVGAGI. CDR3 in DNA: TGTGCCAGCAGACGGCAAGGGACGTCAGCCTACGAGCAGTACTTC. Translation gives CASRRQGTSAYEQYF.

A single count supports this clone. The chain links TRBV9 to TRBJ1-1, with D tentatively TRBD1 (6 bases). The CDR3 has 14 residues. Germline V lookup: CDR1 SGDLS, CDR2 YYNGEE. The V end was cut by 5 bases, the J end by 1 base, with 12 bases between. CDR3 protein: CASRVGQPNTEAFF. CDR3 DNA: TGTGCCAGCAGAGTTGGACAGCCGAACACTGAAGCTTTCTTT. Filled out from reference TRBV9 and TRBJ1-1, the complete variable domain reads DSGVTQTPKHLITATGQRVTLRCSPRSGDLSVYWYQQSLDQGLQFLIQYYNGEERAKGNILERFSAQQFPDLHSELNLSSLELGDSALYFCASRVGQPNTEAFFGQGTRLTVV.

The chain links TRBV5-1 to TRBJ2-6; 8 bases fit TRBD2. The V segment lost 0 bases and the J segment 15 bases; nucleotides outside the gene matches: 5. This CDR3 is built from 13 residues. Germline V gene lookup returns CDR1 SGHRS and CDR2 YFSETQ. The CDR3, as DNA: TGCGCCAGCAGCTTGGAGCCGGGAGGGGACCTGACTTTC. It yields the protein CASSLEPGGDLTF.

This chain's CDR3 is CASSQGIRVRTEAFF. In DNA, the CDR3 is TGTGCCAGCAGCCAAGGTATTCGGGTTAGGACTGAAGCTTTCTTT. The chain combines TRBV14 with TRBJ1-1; no firm D call. CDR1 is SGHDN, CDR2 FVKESK, per germline. V was pared by 1 base and J by 5 bases, with 14 bases between. The CDR3 is 15 amino acids.

V and J are TRBV20-1 and TRBJ2-1; no clear D. Germline V lookup: CDR1 DFQATT, CDR2 SNEGSKA (reference sequence). The CDR3 extends over 16 amino acids. Trimming stripped 3 bases from V and 0 bases from J, with 15 bases between. DNA of the CDR3: TGCAGTGCTAGTTTCGAGCCCCATAGCTCCTACAATGAGCAGTTCTTC. Residues: CSASFEPHSSYNEQFF.

This clone was recorded once. The chain recombines TRBV5-1 with TRBJ2-6; D gene uncertain. CDR1 is SGHRS and CDR2 is YFSETQ in the germline V gene. The CDR3 is 15 amino acids. Trimming removed 0 bases at V and 0 bases at J, with 4 bases between. CDR3 in amino acids: CASSLGGSGANVLTF. Here the CDR3 DNA reads TGCGCCAGCAGCTTGGGGGGCTCTGGGGCCAACGTCCTGACTTTC.

The chain is built from TRBV12-3 or TRBV12-4 and TRBJ2-7; perhaps TRBD1 as D (6 bases). The CDR3 covers 12 residues. Between the trimmed V and J ends, which lost 4 bases and 4 bases, there was a span of 8 bases. The CDR3 here is CASSSTGYEQYF. For the CDR3, the DNA is TGTGCCAGCAGTTCGACAGGTTACGAGCAGTACTTC.

This sequence joins TRBV27 and TRBJ2-7, with a weak D call TRBD1 (8 bases). Germline loops: CDR1 MNHEY, CDR2 SMNVEV (reference sequence). This CDR3 contains 18 residues. V lost 4 bases and J lost 3, with 25 bases in between. The CDR3, as DNA: TGTGCCAGCAGTTCCTTCCGGGACAGGTCGGGGGGTAGCTACGAGCAGTACTTC. Amino acid sequence: CASSSFRDRSGGSYEQYF.

This clone appeared a few times. J is TRBJ1-2 and V is TRBV30; TRBD1 aligns across 7 bases. Germline V CDR1 and CDR2: GTSNPN, SVGIG (reference sequence). Trimming at V came to 5 bases and at J to 5 bases, leaving 5 bases not matched to a gene. CDR3 size: 12 residues. CDR3 coding DNA: TGTGCCTGGTCGACAGGGTTGTATGGCTACACCTTC. It encodes CAWSTGLYGYTF.

V usage is TRBV2 and J usage is TRBJ2-1, with TRBD1 identical over 7 bases. The CDR3 loop spans 14 amino acids. Trimming cost V 3 bases and J 10 bases; bases outside gene matches: 9. Germline assignment: CDR1 SNHLY and CDR2 FYNNEI. The CDR3 nucleotides read TGTGCCAGCAGTGATTTAAGGGGGCCAGGAGAGCAGTTCTTC. It codes for CASSDLRGPGEQFF. The full variable domain, its missing parts supplied by reference TRBV2 and TRBJ2-1, is EPEVTQTPSHQVTQMGQEVILRCVPISNHLYFYWYRQILGQKVEFLVSFYNNEISEKSEIFDDQFSVERPDGSNFTLKIRSTKLEDSAMYFCASSDLRGPGEQFFGPGTRLTVL.

V usage is TRBV24-1 and J usage is TRBJ1-5, with D possibly being TRBD1 (5 bases). Germline lookup yields CDR1 KGHDR and CDR2 SFDVKD. The CDR3 spans 15 residues. V lost 1 base and J 0 bases, leaving 6 bases between the germline ends. CDR3 in DNA: TGTGCCACCAGTGATTTTCAGGGTAGCAATCAGCCCCAGCATTTT. Translating gives CATSDFQGSNQPQHF.

The V call is TRBV5-1, the J call TRBJ1-2; TRBD1 matches 11 bases. Germline trimming cut 3 bases from V and 8 bases from J; bases unmatched to any gene: 15. The CDR3 totals 17 residues. Looked up from germline, CDR1 is SGHRS and CDR2 is YFSETQ. This chain's CDR3 is CASSSATLTGTGGGYTF. The CDR3 bases are TGCGCCAGCAGCTCCGCGACACTTACCGGGACAGGGGGAGGCTACACCTTC.

The chain is built from TRBV4-2 and TRBJ2-7; D may be TRBD1 (5 bases). V lost 0 bases and J 3 bases, leaving 12 bases between the germline ends. The CDR3 loop spans 15 amino acids. Germline values: CDR1 LGHNA, CDR2 YNFKEQ. The CDR3 spells CASSQDLDGHYEQYF. The CDR3 DNA reads as TGTGCCAGCAGCCAAGATCTGGACGGACACTACGAGCAGTACTTC.

Only one count was recorded for this clone. The rearrangement uses TRBV19 and TRBJ1-3, with 10 bases fitting TRBD1. V gave up 3 bases and J gave up 0 bases; unmatched junction bases: 11. Germline-derived CDR1 and CDR2 are LNHDA and SQIVND (reference sequence). The CDR3 is 19 amino acids. In DNA form, the CDR3 reads TGTGCCAGTAGTATTCGTCCGTGGGACAGGGGAATCTCTGGAAACACCATATATTTT. It specifies CASSIRPWDRGISGNTIYF.

This sequence joins TRBV30 and TRBJ2-5; TRBD1 is a possible D gene (5 bases). This CDR3 region has 16 residues. With 2 bases removed from V and 5 bases from J, the gap between germline ends came to 21 bases. Per germline, CDR1 GTSNPN and CDR2 SVGIG (reference sequence). The CDR3 sequence is CAWSLSTSRVAETQYF. CDR3 bases: TGTGCCTGGAGTTTATCCACGAGCAGGGTTGCGGAGACCCAGTACTTC.

The chain combines TRBV19 with TRBJ1-6, with D unclear. From germline, CDR1 is LNHDA and CDR2 SQIVND (reference sequence). The CDR3 is 12 residues long. The ends were cut back, 8 bases at V and 7 bases at J, with 9 bases in the middle. The DNA of the CDR3 is TGTGCCAGTCTCGGTCCGAATTCACCCCTCCACTTT. Translating it yields CASLGPNSPLHF.

The rearrangement links TRBV5-1 to TRBJ2-5; 11 bases map to TRBD2. V dropped 1 base and J dropped 1; count of bases not matched to a gene: 0. The length of the CDR3 is 15 residues. The germline V gene encodes CDR1 SGHRS and CDR2 YFSETQ. The chain's CDR3 is CASSLTSGGQETQYF. The DNA for the CDR3 is TGCGCCAGCAGCTTGACTAGCGGGGGCCAAGAGACCCAGTACTTC.

This sequence joins TRBV6-5 and TRBJ1-1; no definite D call. This CDR3 region has 14 residues. Trimming pared 0 bases from V and 0 bases from J, leaving 5 bases between. Germline CDR1 MNHEY, CDR2 SVGAGI. The CDR3 loop reads CASSYSGMNTEAFF. DNA of the CDR3: TGTGCCAGCAGTTACTCGGGCATGAACACTGAAGCTTTCTTT.

The CDR3 spells CASRTSGTIWNEQFF. The CDR3 coding sequence is TGTGCCAGTAGGACTAGCGGGACCATTTGGAATGAGCAGTTCTTC. V gene TRBV19 combines with J gene TRBJ2-1; the match to TRBD2 covers 11 bases. Germline V gene lookup returns CDR1 LNHDA and CDR2 SQIVND (reference sequence). V lost 6 bases to trimming and J lost 7 bases; unmatched junction nucleotides: 8. The CDR3 loop spans 15 amino acids.

This clone turned up a few times. The chain links TRBV21-1 to TRBJ2-5; the D call in the table, TRBD2, was not verified against the DNA. TRBV21-1 is flagged as a pseudogene. This CDR3 contains 20 residues. CDR3: CASSKVPSGRELGCQETQYF. Here the CDR3 DNA reads TGTGCCAGCAGCAAAGTTCCTAGCGGGAGAGAATTGGGCTGTCAAGAGACCCAGTACTTC.

The CDR3 sequence: CASTRDRDTEAFF. CDR3 sequence (DNA): TGCGCCAGCACCCGGGATCGGGACACTGAAGCTTTCTTT. The chain carries TRBV10-2 and TRBJ1-1, with D uncertain. CDR1 WSHSY and CDR2 SAAADI come from the germline V gene. This CDR3 contains 13 residues. Trimming left V 7 bases short and J 3 bases short, with 12 bases between.

The CDR3 DNA reads as TGTGCCAGCAGCTTGGGAGGGGGTGGAGGGACCTACTCCTACGAGCAGTACTTC. This encodes CASSLGGGGGTYSYEQYF. The chain carries TRBV5-5 and TRBJ2-7; D tentatively reads TRBD1 or TRBD2 (6 bases each). This CDR3 comprises 18 residues. V lost 0 bases and J 0 bases, leaving 19 bases between the germline ends. Per germline, CDR1 SGHKS and CDR2 YYEKEE (reference sequence).

V is TRBV28 and J is TRBJ1-6; possibly TRBD1 for D (5 bases). This CDR3 is built from 16 residues. Germline V gene data show CDR1 as MDHEN and CDR2 as SYDVKM. The V and J ends lost 6 bases and 10 bases respectively, with 22 bases between them. This CDR3 reads CASSLLSGGVGSPLHF. The CDR3 bases are TGTGCCAGCAGCCTACTCTCGGGGGGGGTGGGGTCACCCCTCCACTTT.

The chain recombines TRBV7-6 with TRBJ2-1, with D possibly matching TRBD1 (6 bases). This CDR3 is built from 14 residues. V lost 5 bases and J 2 bases, leaving 10 bases between the germline ends. From germline, CDR1 is SGHVS and CDR2 FNYEAQ. The CDR3 reads CASSHPGAYNEQFF. The CDR3 DNA is TGTGCCAGCAGCCACCCAGGGGCCTACAATGAGCAGTTCTTC. The full variable domain, rest sourced from reference TRBV7-6 and TRBJ2-1, is GAGVSQSPRYKVTKRGQDVALRCDPISGHVSLYWYRQALGQGPEFLTYFNYEAQQDKSGLPNDRFSAERPEGSISTLTIQRTEQRDSAMYRCASSHPGAYNEQFFGPGTRLTVL.

V gene TRBV28 combines with J gene TRBJ2-7, with D possibly being TRBD1 (5 bases). Germline CDR1 is MDHEN and CDR2 is SYDVKM. The CDR3 covers 16 residues. Trimming removed 5 bases from V and 3 bases from J, with 20 bases in between. CDR3 in DNA: TGTGCCAGCAGTCCTCCCCCGTTTGGACACGACTACGAGCAGTACTTC. It specifies CASSPPPFGHDYEQYF.

The chain links TRBV6-2 or TRBV6-3 to TRBJ2-1, with 9 positions matching TRBD2. With V trimmed by 5 bases and J by 8 bases, 7 bases remained unmatched. The CDR3 has 14 residues. The germline CDR1 and CDR2 sequences are MNHEY and SVGEGT. This CDR3 is CASSHGTSSDEQFF. The CDR3 region has the DNA TGTGCCAGCAGTCACGGGACTAGCAGCGATGAGCAGTTCTTC.

This rearrangement joins TRBV19 to TRBJ2-5; D remains unclear. In germline, CDR1 is LNHDA, CDR2 SQIVND (reference sequence). Trimming stripped 2 bases from V and 5 bases from J, with 12 bases between. The CDR3 sequence is 14 residues long. This CDR3 is CASSIIGQQETQYF. The CDR3 DNA is TGTGCCAGTAGTATAATCGGCCAGCAGGAGACCCAGTACTTC.